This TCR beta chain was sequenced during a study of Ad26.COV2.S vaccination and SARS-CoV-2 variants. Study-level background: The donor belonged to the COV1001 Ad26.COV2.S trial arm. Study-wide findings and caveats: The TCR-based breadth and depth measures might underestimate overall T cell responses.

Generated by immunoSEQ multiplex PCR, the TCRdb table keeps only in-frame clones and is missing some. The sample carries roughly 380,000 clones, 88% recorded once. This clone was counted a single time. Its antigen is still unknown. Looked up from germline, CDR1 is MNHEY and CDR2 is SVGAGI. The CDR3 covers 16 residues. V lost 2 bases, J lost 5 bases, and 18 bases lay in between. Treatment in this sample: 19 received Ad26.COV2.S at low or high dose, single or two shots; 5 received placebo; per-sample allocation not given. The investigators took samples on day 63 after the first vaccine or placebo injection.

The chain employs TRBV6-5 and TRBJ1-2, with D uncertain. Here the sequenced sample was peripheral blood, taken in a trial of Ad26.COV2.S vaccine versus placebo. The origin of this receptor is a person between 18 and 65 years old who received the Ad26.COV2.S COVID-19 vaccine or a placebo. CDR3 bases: TGTGCCAGCAGTTACGTGGGCCAGACTTTTCTTTATGGCTACACCTTC. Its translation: CASSYVGQTFLYGYTF.